These T cell receptor beta chains were read from a single sample in a study of blood T cell repertoires in COVID-19. The assay was immunoSEQ multiplex PCR, and TCRdb's table has in-frame clones only and misses some. This sample has 250,000 or so clones, with about nine tenths found just once. Sequenced sample: PBMCs or T cells enriched from blood (not recorded which). The source is a man aged 35 to 55 who had recovered from COVID-19. The CDR3 runs from the conserved cysteine through the conserved F or W. Each record gives: V gene, clone size, J gene, D gene, CDR3 protein, CDR3 DNA. A D gene is named only where the DNA matches it firmly. Clone size is stated in some rows and not others, as once, few, many or a class when expanded.

>TRBV27|.|TRBJ2-7|.
CASSQGFQGYEQYF
TGTGCCAGCAGCCAGGGATTTCAGGGCTACGAGCAGTACTTC
>TRBV30|.|TRBJ1-5|.
CAWGEHSNQPQHF
TGTGCCTGGGGGGAGCATAGCAATCAGCCCCAGCATTTT
>TRBV27|once|TRBJ2-7|.
CASRRVSSYEQYF
TGTGCCAGCAGACGGGTGAGCTCCTACGAGCAGTACTTC
>TRBV4-1|.|TRBJ1-4|.
CASSQMGWPGANEKLFF
TGCGCCAGCAGCCAAATGGGGTGGCCCGGGGCTAATGAAAAACTGTTTTTT
>TRBV19|.|TRBJ1-5|.
CASSTGYEGNQPQHF
TGTGCCAGTAGTACAGGGTACGAGGGCAATCAGCCCCAGCATTTT
>TRBV19|.|TRBJ1-5|.
CASSDERRSSNQPQHF
TGTGCCAGTAGTGACGAAAGGCGGTCTAGCAATCAGCCCCAGCATTTT
>TRBV28|.|TRBJ2-1|TRBD2
CASSRGGGLAEGNEQFF
TGTGCCAGCAGCCGCGGGGGGGGACTAGCGGAGGGCAATGAGCAGTTCTTC
>TRBV9|.|TRBJ2-3|.
CASSVAAEDTQYF
TGTGCCAGCAGCGTAGCCGCGGAAGATACGCAGTATTTT
>TRBV4-3|few|TRBJ1-1|.
CASSQKTGNTEAFF
TGCGCCAGCAGCCAAAAAACAGGGAACACTGAAGCTTTCTTT
>TRBV19|.|TRBJ1-6|TRBD1
CASSRDRENSPLHF
TGTGCCAGTAGTAGGGACAGGGAAAATTCACCCCTCCACTTT
>TRBV6-1|once|TRBJ1-2|TRBD1
CASSDRDRVGYTF
TGTGCCAGCAGTGACCGGGACAGGGTCGGCTACACCTTC
>TRBV13|few|TRBJ2-7|.
CASSEGAQGYEQYF
TGTGCCAGCAGCGAAGGGGCACAGGGCTACGAGCAGTACTTC
>TRBV30|once|TRBJ2-1|TRBD1
CAWVKGQGIDNEQFF
TGTGCCTGGGTCAAGGGACAGGGAATAGACAATGAGCAGTTCTTC
>TRBV4-2|.|TRBJ2-3|TRBD2
CASSGLAGSISTDTQYF
TGTGCCAGCAGCGGACTAGCGGGTTCTATTAGCACAGATACGCAGTATTTT
>TRBV7-9|.|TRBJ1-4|.
CASSLGTANEKLFF
TGTGCCAGCAGCTTAGGGACAGCTAATGAAAAACTGTTTTTT
>TRBV7-9|once|TRBJ1-4|.
CASSLIASKEKLFF
TGTGCCAGCAGCTTAATCGCCAGTAAAGAAAAACTGTTTTTT
>TRBV5-6|.|TRBJ1-5|.
CASSRLYSNQPQHF
TGTGCCAGCAGCCGACTCTATAGCAATCAGCCCCAGCATTTT
>TRBV7-3|.|TRBJ2-2|TRBD2
CASSQMGSTSGAGELFF
TGTGCCAGCAGCCAAATGGGGTCGACCAGCGGGGCCGGGGAGCTGTTTTTT
>TRBV7-9|once|TRBJ2-7|TRBD2
CASSLGLAGAYEQYF
TGTGCCAGCAGCTTAGGCCTAGCGGGAGCTTACGAGCAGTACTTC
>TRBV5-1|.|TRBJ1-1|.
CASSLREEAFF
TGCGCCAGCAGCTTGCGGGAGGAAGCTTTCTTT
>TRBV6-2/TRBV6-3|.|TRBJ2-3|TRBD2
CASSYSRASGVTLQDTQYF
TGTGCCAGCAGTTACTCGAGGGCTAGCGGGGTGACACTACAGGATACGCAGTATTTT
>TRBV3-1/TRBV3-2|many|TRBJ2-1|TRBD2
CASSPNLAGYNDEQFF
TGTGCCAGCAGCCCTAATTTAGCGGGTTATAACGATGAGCAGTTCTTC
>TRBV5-6|.|TRBJ1-4|.
CASSLAHLTNEKLFF
TGTGCCAGCAGCTTGGCCCACTTAACTAATGAAAAACTGTTTTTT
>TRBV30|.|TRBJ1-2|.
CAWSVAGDYGYTF
TGTGCCTGGAGTGTCGCAGGGGACTATGGCTACACCTTC
>TRBV3-1/TRBV3-2|.|TRBJ2-3|.
CASSQGVRVDTQYF
TGTGCCAGCAGCCAAGGGGTGAGGGTAGATACGCAGTATTTT
>TRBV18|.|TRBJ2-3|.
CASSRQGLTDTQYF
TGTGCCAGCTCACGCCAGGGACTCACAGATACGCAGTATTTT
>TRBV27|.|TRBJ1-5|TRBD1
CASSLWGQRNQPQHF
TGTGCCAGCAGTTTATGGGGACAGCGCAATCAGCCCCAGCATTTT
>TRBV2|.|TRBJ2-1|TRBD2
CASSELAGGFEQFF
TGTGCCAGCAGTGAACTAGCGGGAGGTTTTGAGCAGTTCTTC
>TRBV19|.|TRBJ2-7|TRBD2
CASSTKREGRGEQYF
TGTGCCAGTAGTACAAAGCGGGAGGGCCGGGGCGAGCAGTACTTC
>TRBV7-7|many|TRBJ2-1|TRBD2
CASSLAASGRDNEQFF
TGTGCCAGCAGCTTAGCGGCTAGCGGGAGGGACAATGAGCAGTTCTTC
>TRBV6-5|.|TRBJ2-7|TRBD2
CASSYGGTSLEQYF
TGTGCCAGCAGTTACGGAGGGACTAGTCTCGAGCAGTACTTC
>TRBV7-9|.|TRBJ1-2|.
CASSSPGGNYGYTF
TGTGCCAGCAGCTCGCCAGGCGGGAACTATGGCTACACCTTC
>TRBV7-9|.|TRBJ2-5|.
CASSLRWSQETQYF
TGTGCCAGCAGCTTACGGTGGTCGCAAGAGACCCAGTACTTC
>TRBV19|once|TRBJ1-2|.
CASSKQQGALYYGYTF
TGTGCCAGTAGCAAACAGCAGGGTGCCTTATATTATGGCTACACCTTC
>TRBV5-5|many|TRBJ2-1|.
CASSIEYREGIF
TGTGCCAGCAGCATCGAGTACAGGGAGGGAATCTTC
>TRBV10-3|.|TRBJ2-7|.
CAIGGTTYEQYF
TGTGCCATCGGGGGGACGACCTACGAGCAGTACTTC
>TRBV14|.|TRBJ2-7|.
CASSQVFGVEQYF
TGTGCCAGCAGCCAAGTTTTCGGGGTCGAGCAGTACTTC
>TRBV5-1|.|TRBJ2-5|TRBD2
CASRRTSGSETQYF
TGCGCCAGCAGGCGGACTAGCGGGAGTGAGACCCAGTACTTC
>TRBV19|.|TRBJ1-2|.
CASSPDPGANYGYTF
TGTGCCAGTAGTCCCGACCCAGGGGCCAACTATGGCTACACCTTC
>TRBV2|once|TRBJ1-4|.
CASSPGTSNEKLFF
TGTGCCAGCAGCCCCGGGACATCGAATGAAAAACTGTTTTTT
>TRBV3-1/TRBV3-2|.|TRBJ1-2|.
CASSLSSTGIRANYGYTF
TGTGCCAGCAGCCTGTCATCGACAGGCATACGAGCTAACTATGGCTACACCTTC
>TRBV27|few|TRBJ2-7|.
CASSHGNEQYF
TGTGCCAGCAGTCACGGGAACGAGCAGTACTTC
>TRBV24-1|.|TRBJ1-2|.
CATSDFREGYTF
TGTGCCACCAGTGATTTTCGGGAAGGCTACACCTTC
>TRBV6-4|.|TRBJ2-3|TRBD2
CASSAEREGTDTQYF
TGTGCCAGCAGTGCCGAGCGGGAAGGCACAGATACGCAGTATTTT
>TRBV11-2|.|TRBJ2-7|TRBD2
CASSFHLAGDFYEQYF
TGTGCCAGCAGCTTCCATCTAGCGGGAGATTTCTACGAGCAGTACTTC
>TRBV4-1|.|TRBJ1-1|.
CASSPPSRARGTEAFF
TGCGCCAGCAGCCCCCCCTCCCGGGCAAGGGGCACTGAAGCTTTCTTT
>TRBV7-2|.|TRBJ1-2|.
CASAAGANNYGYTF
TGTGCCAGCGCCGCGGGGGCCAATAACTATGGCTACACCTTC
>TRBV28|few|TRBJ1-2|.
CASSFSVRGYTF
TGTGCCAGCAGTTTCTCGGTACGGGGCTACACCTTC
>TRBV7-3|.|TRBJ1-5|.
CASSLTQGRRPQHF
TGTGCCAGCAGCTTAACACAGGGTAGACGGCCCCAGCATTTT
>TRBV12-3/TRBV12-4|.|TRBJ2-5|.
CASTPPLQETQYF
TGTGCCAGCACCCCTCCTCTCCAAGAGACCCAGTACTTC
>TRBV27|.|TRBJ2-7|.
CASSLAGVSYEQYF
TGTGCCAGCAGTTTAGCGGGTGTCTCCTACGAGCAGTACTTC
>TRBV18|.|TRBJ2-5|TRBD2
CASSPVPSGPQETQYF
TGTGCCAGCTCACCAGTACCTAGCGGCCCCCAAGAGACCCAGTACTTC
>TRBV19|.|TRBJ2-6|.
CASRVLGTSGANVLTF
TGTGCCAGCCGGGTCCTAGGGACTTCGGGGGCCAACGTCCTGACTTTC
>TRBV27|.|TRBJ2-5|TRBD2
CASSPLETSGGETQYF
TGTGCCAGCAGTCCTCTCGAGACTAGCGGGGGAGAGACCCAGTACTTC